The 6 T cell receptor beta chains below were found in one sample sequenced in a study of blood T cell repertoires in COVID-19. TCRdb keeps only in-frame clones here, not all; method: immunoSEQ multiplex PCR. This table holds some 200,000 clones, 80% to 90% found once. The sequencing sample was made of PBMCs or T cells enriched from blood (not recorded which). All receptors derive from a man aged 35-49 years who had recovered from COVID-19.

V usage is TRBV7-2 and J usage is TRBJ1-2, with TRBD1 identical over 10 bases. Unmatched junction bases numbered 6, after V lost 5 bases and J lost 6 bases. This CDR3 is built from 14 residues. Germline V gives CDR1 SGHTA, CDR2 FQGNSA. The CDR3 DNA reads TGTGCCAGCAGCGCAAAGGGACAGGGGAATGGCTACACCTTC. This sequence encodes CASSAKGQGNGYTF.

V usage is TRBV29-1 and J usage is TRBJ2-3; tentative D call: TRBD2 (7 bases). This CDR3 spans 14 amino acids. Germline lookup yields CDR1 SQVTM and CDR2 ANQGSEA. V lost 3 bases and J lost 3, with 13 bases in between. The CDR3 loop is CSVESGGGTDTQYF. As DNA, the CDR3 is TGCAGCGTTGAGTCGGGGGGCGGTACAGATACGCAGTATTTT.

This clone was seen repeatedly, ten times or more. The rearrangement links TRBV11-2 to TRBJ2-7; no clear D. The V gene lost 0 bases and the J gene lost 1 base, with 7 bases spanning the gap. The CDR3 runs 14 residues. The germline V gene has CDR1 SGHAT and CDR2 FQNNGV. DNA for the CDR3: TGTGCCAGCAGCTTAGAGGTCAGTTCCTACGAGCAGTACTTC. Protein sequence: CASSLEVSSYEQYF.

The chain couples TRBV2 to TRBJ2-7; possibly TRBD2 for D (5 bases). The CDR3 runs 13 residues. Germline assignment: CDR1 SNHLY and CDR2 FYNNEI. V was pared by 6 bases and J by 2 bases, with 11 bases between. The CDR3, as DNA: TGTGCCAGCAGGGACTCACTACCCTACGAGCAGTACTTC. Residues: CASRDSLPYEQYF.

This clone has only a few counts. This sequence joins TRBV5-6 and TRBJ1-5; no clear D gene. The CDR3 is made up of 16 amino acids. V was shortened by 0 bases and J by 9 bases, with 19 bases between the two germline ends. The germline gives CDR1 SGHDT, CDR2 YYEEEE. CDR3 in amino acids: CASSLGYSGPLGPQHF. CDR3 in DNA: TGTGCCAGCAGCTTGGGATATTCGGGTCCTTTAGGGCCCCAGCATTTT.

The chain recombines TRBV24-1 with TRBJ2-7; 11 bases are shared with TRBD2. Trimming took 8 bases from V and 3 from J; bases not matched to a gene: 17. From germline, CDR1 is KGHDR and CDR2 SFDVKD. This CDR3 is 18 amino acids long. CDR3 sequence: CATIIPKQLAGDFYEQYF. CDR3 DNA: TGTGCCACCATAATTCCTAAACAACTAGCGGGAGACTTCTACGAGCAGTACTTC.